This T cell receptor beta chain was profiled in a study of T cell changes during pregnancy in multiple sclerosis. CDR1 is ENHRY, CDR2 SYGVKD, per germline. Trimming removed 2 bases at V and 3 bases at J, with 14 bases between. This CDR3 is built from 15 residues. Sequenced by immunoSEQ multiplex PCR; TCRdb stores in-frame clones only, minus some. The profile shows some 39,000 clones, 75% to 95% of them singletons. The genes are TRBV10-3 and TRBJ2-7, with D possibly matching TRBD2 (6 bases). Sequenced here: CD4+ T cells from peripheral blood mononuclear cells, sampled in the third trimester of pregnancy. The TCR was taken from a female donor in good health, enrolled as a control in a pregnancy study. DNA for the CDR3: TGTGCCATCAGTGAGGGAGAACCGGGGGTCTACGAGCAGTACTTC. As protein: CAISEGEPGVYEQYF.